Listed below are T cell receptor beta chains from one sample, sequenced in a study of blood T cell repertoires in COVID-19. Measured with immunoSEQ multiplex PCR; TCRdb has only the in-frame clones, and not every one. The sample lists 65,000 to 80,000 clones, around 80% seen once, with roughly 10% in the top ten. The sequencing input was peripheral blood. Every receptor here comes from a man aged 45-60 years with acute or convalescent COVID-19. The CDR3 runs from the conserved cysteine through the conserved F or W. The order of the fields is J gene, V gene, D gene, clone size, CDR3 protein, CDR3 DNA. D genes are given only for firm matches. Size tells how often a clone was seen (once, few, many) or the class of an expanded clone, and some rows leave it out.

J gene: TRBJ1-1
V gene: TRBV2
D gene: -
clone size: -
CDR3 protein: CASSGQPYIQNTEAFF
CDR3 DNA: TGTGCCAGCAGTGGACAGCCATATATCCAGAACACTGAAGCTTTCTTT

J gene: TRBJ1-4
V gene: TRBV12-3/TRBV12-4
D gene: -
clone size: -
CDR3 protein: CASSPAGIEKLFF
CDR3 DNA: TGTGCCAGCTCCCCGGCAGGCATTGAAAAACTGTTTTTT

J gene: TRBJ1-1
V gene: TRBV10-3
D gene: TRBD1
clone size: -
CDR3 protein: CAISDFVMGGQGLNTEAFF
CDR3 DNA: TGTGCCATCAGTGATTTTGTAATGGGGGGACAGGGGCTTAACACTGAAGCTTTCTTT

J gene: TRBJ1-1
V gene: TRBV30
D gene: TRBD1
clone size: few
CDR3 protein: CAWGQGVGTEAFF
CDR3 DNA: TGTGCCTGGGGACAGGGGGTAGGAACTGAAGCTTTCTTT

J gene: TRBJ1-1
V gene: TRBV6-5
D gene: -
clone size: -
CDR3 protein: CASSPRVGYTEAFF
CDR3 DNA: TGTGCCAGCAGTCCCAGGGTTGGGTACACTGAAGCTTTCTTT

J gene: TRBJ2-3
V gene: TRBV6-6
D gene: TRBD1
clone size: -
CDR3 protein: CASGAAGGGLTQYF
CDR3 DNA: TGTGCCAGCGGGGCGGCAGGGGGCGGCTTAACGCAGTATTTT

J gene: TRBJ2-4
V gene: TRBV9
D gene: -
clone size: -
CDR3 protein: CASSVEGTPFSKNIQYF
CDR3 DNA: TGTGCCAGCAGCGTAGAGGGGACTCCGTTCTCCAAAAACATTCAGTACTTC

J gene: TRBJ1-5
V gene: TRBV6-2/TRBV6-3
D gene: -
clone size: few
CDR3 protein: CASSQGSNSNQPQHF
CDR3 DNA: TGTGCCAGCAGCCAGGGGTCGAACAGCAATCAGCCCCAGCATTTT

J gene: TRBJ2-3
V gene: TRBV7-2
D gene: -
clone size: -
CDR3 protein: CASSLWAPSSTDTQYF
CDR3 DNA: TGTGCCAGCAGCTTATGGGCCCCCTCTAGCACAGATACGCAGTATTTT

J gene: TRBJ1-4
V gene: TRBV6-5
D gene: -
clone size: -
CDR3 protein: CASHRPTETEKLFF
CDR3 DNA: TGTGCCAGCCATCGACCGACAGAAACGGAAAAACTGTTTTTT

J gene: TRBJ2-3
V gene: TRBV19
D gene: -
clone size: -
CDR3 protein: CASRSGSTDTQYF
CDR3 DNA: TGTGCCAGTAGGAGCGGGAGCACAGATACGCAGTATTTT

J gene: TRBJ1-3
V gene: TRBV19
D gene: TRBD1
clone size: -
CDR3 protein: CASSPPTGAISGNTIYF
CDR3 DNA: TGTGCCAGTAGTCCGCCGACAGGGGCCATCTCTGGAAACACCATATATTTT

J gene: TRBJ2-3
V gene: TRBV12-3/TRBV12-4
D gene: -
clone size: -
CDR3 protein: CATSGAGDTQYF
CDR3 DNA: TGTGCCACCTCAGGGGCTGGAGATACGCAGTATTTT

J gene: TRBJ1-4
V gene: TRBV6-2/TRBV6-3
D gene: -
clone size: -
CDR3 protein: CASSRTADLILLFF
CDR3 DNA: TGTGCCAGCAGCAGGACAGCGGACCTAATATTACTGTTTTTT

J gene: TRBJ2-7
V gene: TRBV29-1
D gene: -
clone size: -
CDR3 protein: CSVVDGTYEQYF
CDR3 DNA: TGCAGCGTTGTGGACGGGACCTACGAGCAGTACTTC

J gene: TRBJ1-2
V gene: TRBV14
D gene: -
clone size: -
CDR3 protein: CASSQVVAGGYTF
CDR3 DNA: TGTGCCAGCAGCCAAGTGGTAGCCGGGGGCTACACCTTC

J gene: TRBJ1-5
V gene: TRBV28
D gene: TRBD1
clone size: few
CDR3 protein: CASIPLGQGQEQPQHF
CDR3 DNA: TGTGCCAGCATCCCCTTGGGACAGGGCCAGGAGCAGCCCCAGCATTTT

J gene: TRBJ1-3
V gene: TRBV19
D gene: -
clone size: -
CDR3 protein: CASSTTRDTIYF
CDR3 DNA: TGTGCCAGTAGTACAACCAGGGACACCATATATTTT